This is a list of T cell receptor beta chains from one sample in a study of T cell responses to AZD1222 COVID-19 vaccine. Profiling relied on immunoSEQ multiplex PCR, and the TCRdb table lists in-frame clones only, not all of them. The sample contains approximately 92,000 clones, around 90% of which appear only once. The specimen was peripheral blood, collected on day 0 of AZD1222 vaccination. The receptors originated from an adult in good health. Each CDR3 is given with its conserved first and last residue. A D gene is named only where the DNA matches it firmly. Clone size, where shown, is once, few, many, or a class for clones that have expanded.

TRBD2	TRBV29-1	TRBJ2-1	12	.	TGCAGCGCTGGGGGGGGAGGAGAGGAGCAGTTCTTC	CSAGGGGEEQFF
.	TRBV29-1	TRBJ1-4	13	.	TGCAGCGTTGAATTAAACCTTAATGAAAAACTGTTTTTT	CSVELNLNEKLFF
.	TRBV6-5	TRBJ1-2	14	.	TGTGCCAGCAGCGGAGAAGGTGGGAGCTCTGGCTACACCTTC	CASSGEGGSSGYTF
.	TRBV14	TRBJ1-1	14	.	TGTGCCAGCAGCCAACGGGGGGCGTTGGCTGAAGCTTTCTTT	CASSQRGALAEAFF
.	TRBV19	TRBJ1-5	17	.	TGTGCCAGTAGTATGGTTGAAGGGAGACCGAAGAATCAGCCCCAGCATTTT	CASSMVEGRPKNQPQHF
.	TRBV4-3	TRBJ1-4	17	.	TGCGCCAGCAGCCAAGATCTGGGGGTCGCAACTAATGAAAAACTGTTTTTT	CASSQDLGVATNEKLFF
.	TRBV6-2/TRBV6-3	TRBJ1-6	16	.	TGTGCCAGCAGCCCTACGTTTAGCTCCTATAATTCACCCCTCCACTTT	CASSPTFSSYNSPLHF
.	TRBV11-3	TRBJ2-3	17	.	TGTGCCAGCAGCTCGCCCAGGGATTGGGGAGTTGCAGATACGCAGTATTTT	CASSSPRDWGVADTQYF
.	TRBV5-1	TRBJ1-1	15	few	TGCGCCAGCAGCGTCACAGGCAACTCTAGGGCTGAAGCTTTCTTT	CASSVTGNSRAEAFF
.	TRBV19	TRBJ1-1	18	.	TGTGCCAGTAGTGCCTTGACAGAACCTCTTTTCTTGTGGACTGAAGCTTTCTTT	CASSALTEPLFLWTEAFF
TRBD2	TRBV4-1	TRBJ2-5	18	.	TGCGCCAGCAGCCAATATTTCAATACGGGGGGGTGGTCCGGGACCCAGTACTTC	CASSQYFNTGGWSGTQYF
TRBD1	TRBV5-3	TRBJ1-5	16	once	TGTGCCAGAAGCTTCAATACAGGGGGACGTAATCAGCCCCAGCATTTT	CARSFNTGGRNQPQHF
TRBD1	TRBV2	TRBJ1-1	16	.	TGTGCCAGCAGTGGACGGGACAGGGGATTGGGCACTGAAGCTTTCTTT	CASSGRDRGLGTEAFF
.	TRBV12-3/TRBV12-4	TRBJ1-2	13	.	TGTGCCAGCAGTATGCAGGGGAACTATGGCTACACCTTC	CASSMQGNYGYTF
TRBD1	TRBV6-2/TRBV6-3	TRBJ1-5	16	.	TGTGCCAGCAGCAAATTTCGGACAGGGAGCAATCAGCCCCAGCATTTT	CASSKFRTGSNQPQHF
.	TRBV5-1	TRBJ1-4	16	.	TGCGCCAGCAGCTTGGCGGGGGAGCTCTTTTATGAAAAACTGTTTTTT	CASSLAGELFYEKLFF
.	TRBV14	TRBJ1-6	12	.	TGTGCCAGCAGCCAGTCTAATTCACCCCTCCACTTT	CASSQSNSPLHF
.	TRBV9	TRBJ2-1	16	.	TGTGCCAGCAGCGTAGGGCCCCGGCAGGGAGGTGCTGAGCAGTTCTTC	CASSVGPRQGGAEQFF
.	TRBV9	TRBJ2-1	13	.	TGTGCCAGCAGCGTAGATTTTAGGGATGAGCAGTTCTTC	CASSVDFRDEQFF
.	TRBV11-3	TRBJ1-6	15	.	TGTGCCAGCAGCTTTCAGGTCGAGGTCAATTCACCCCTCCACTTT	CASSFQVEVNSPLHF
TRBD2	TRBV6-5	TRBJ2-7	15	.	TGTGCCAGCAGTTACTCAACTAGCGGTACCTACGAGCAGTACTTC	CASSYSTSGTYEQYF
TRBD2	TRBV6-5	TRBJ2-1	15	.	TGTGCCAGCAGTCCTTTAGCGGGGGGCTACAATGAGCAGTTCTTC	CASSPLAGGYNEQFF
TRBD1	TRBV29-1	TRBJ1-2	16	.	TGCAGCGTTGGAGTGAGCCCAGGGGGCTCTAACTATGGCTACACCTTC	CSVGVSPGGSNYGYTF
TRBD1	TRBV11-2	TRBJ1-3	17	.	TGTGCCAGCAGCTTATATCGGGGACAGGGTTCTGGAAACACCATATATTTT	CASSLYRGQGSGNTIYF
TRBD1	TRBV2	TRBJ2-7	14	.	TGTGCCAGCAGTCGACAGGGGACCTCCTACGAGCAGTACTTC	CASSRQGTSYEQYF
TRBD1	TRBV5-1	TRBJ1-4	16	.	TGTGCCAGCAGCCGGGGACAGGGGGGGCCGAATGAAAAACTGTTTTTT	CASSRGQGGPNEKLFF
.	TRBV27	TRBJ2-7	13	.	TGTGCCAGCATGCGAGGGGGGGCGGCCGAGCAGTACTTC	CASMRGGAAEQYF